This TCR beta chain was retrieved from a study of blood T cell repertoires in COVID-19. Profiling relied on immunoSEQ multiplex PCR, and the TCRdb table lists in-frame clones only, not all of them. Altogether 55,000 to 70,000 clones are present, 91% being singletons, with the ten largest covering approximately 7%. This receptor was taken from a man in his forties with COVID-19, enrolled during active disease. What was sequenced was peripheral blood.

CDR3: CASSFNRGEQYF. As DNA, the CDR3 is TGTGCCAGCAGCTTCAACAGGGGCGAGCAGTACTTC. V usage is TRBV7-2 and J usage is TRBJ2-7, with 7 nucleotides matching TRBD1. The J segment lost 6 bases and the V segment lost 3 bases, leaving 2 bases of the junction unmatched. Germline V gene lookup returns CDR1 SGHTA and CDR2 FQGNSA. The CDR3 is 12 amino acids.